The 5 T cell receptor beta chains listed next were all sequenced from one sample in a study of early T cells in non-severe SARS-CoV-2 infection (dated by TCRdb to the early 2020s). Receptor amplification or capture employed 5' RACE. These reads were obtained on a NextSeq 500. TCRdb applied fastp at Q25 and MiXCR to the public reads, then kept only in-frame beta chains. For every CDR3 protein sequence, its rows merge into one entry that carries the most common genes and DNA. Recorded for this sample are 35,000 to 45,000 distinct CDR3 sequences; approximately 12% of them occurred a single time. The ten largest account for approximately 15% of the sample. The sample taken for sequencing was whole blood. These TCRs come from an adult who was a healthcare worker with PCR-confirmed SARS-CoV-2 infection or an uninfected control (not recorded which).

The sample holds many counts of this clonotype. The chain is built from TRBV29-1 and TRBJ1-2; no firm D call. Germline V lookup: CDR1 SQVTM, CDR2 ANQGSEA. V was shortened by 6 bases and J by 6 bases, with 26 bases between the two germline ends. CDR3 length: 16 residues. The CDR3 protein is CSVSQVSQQLSDGYTF. The CDR3 DNA reads TGCAGCGTCTCGCAGGTTTCCCAACAACTATCGGATGGCTACACCTTC.

Only a few counts were recorded for this clonotype. The chain employs TRBV3-1 and TRBJ2-5, with D hard to call. CDR3 length equals 12 residues. Germline-derived CDR1 and CDR2 are LGHDT and YNNKEL (reference sequence). Trimming cost V 2 bases and J 5 bases, with 6 bases left between them. The CDR3 DNA follows: TGTGCCAGCAGCCAATCCAGGGAGACCCAGTACTTC. This translates into CASSQSRETQYF.

This chain connects TRBV10-3 to TRBJ1-1; 7 bases are shared with TRBD1. Germline CDR1 ENHRY, CDR2 SYGVKD. The CDR3 length is 14 residues. J was trimmed by 5 bases and V by 3 bases; bases with no gene match: 6. The CDR3 loop reads CAISDNRGGTEAFF. For the CDR3, the DNA is TGTGCCATCAGTGACAACAGGGGTGGGACTGAAGCTTTCTTT.

The chain recombines TRBV6-5 with TRBJ1-3; D is unclear. With 2 bases removed from V and 4 bases from J, the gap between germline ends came to 12 bases. The CDR3 loop spans 15 amino acids. CDR1 is MNHEY, CDR2 SVGAGI, per germline. The CDR3 protein is CASSYGRIPGNTIYF. The CDR3 DNA follows: TGTGCCAGCAGTTACGGCCGTATCCCCGGAAACACCATATATTTT.

The chain links TRBV6-5 to TRBJ2-2; 8 positions match TRBD2. The CDR3 runs to 16 residues. Trimming at V came to 2 bases and at J to 5 bases, leaving 7 bases not matched to a gene. Germline loops: CDR1 MNHEY, CDR2 SVGAGI. CDR3: CASSYPSGRKTGELFF. In nucleotides, the CDR3 is TGTGCCAGCAGTTACCCCAGCGGGAGAAAGACCGGGGAGCTGTTTTTT.